Sequencing of this TCR beta chain was carried out in a study of OX40 agonist ivuxolimab in advanced cancers. The study in broad terms: The costimulatory receptor OX40 (CD134) was targeted by ivuxolimab, a fully human IgG2 agonistic monoclonal antibody. Intravenous ivuxolimab was administered to patients every 2 weeks at six dose levels: 0.01, 0.1, 0.3, 1.5, 3 and 10 mg/kg. Of the 50 to 55 dose-escalation patients, hepatocellular carcinoma was present in approximately 20, melanoma in roughly 15, renal cell carcinoma in 9 and head and neck cancer in 9. The dose-escalation cohort was roughly 83% male with a mean age of about 54 years, ranging from roughly 23 to 85. Prior anti-PD-1, anti-PD-L1 or anti-CTLA-4 therapy was permitted, and 30% to 50% of dose-escalation patients had received checkpoint inhibitors. Three dose-escalation patients achieved partial responses, one with hepatocellular carcinoma and two with cutaneous melanoma. The purpose of peripheral TCRbeta sequencing was to test whether ivuxolimab changed TCR sequence diversity and led to clonal T-cell expansion. The paper describes the monotherapy dose-escalation part (N ≈ 50 patients) of the phase I trial of ivuxolimab. Results and caveats for the whole study, not just this receptor: The antigen specificity of the clonally expanded peripheral T cells was not determined. In the 0.1-3.0 mg/kg groups, partial responders had among the lowest normalized peripheral clonal expansion, particularly in CD8+ T cells. Clonal expansion of both CD4+ and CD8+ blood T cells was observed from baseline to week 6 at doses 0.1 to 3.0 mg/kg. After ivuxolimab, CD8+ T cells had more expanded clones than CD4+ T cells on average. Low levels of normalized T-cell clonal expansion were also seen in some patients who did not respond.

Genomic DNA was isolated from the sorted cells so that the TCRbeta CDR3 region could be sequenced. The immunoSEQ Assay was used for sequencing of TCRbeta CDR3 regions. TCRdb obtained this table from immuneACCESS and retained in-frame rearrangements with V and J assigned. These tables miss some clones; where compared with another copy, unresolved V genes account for less than half of the shortfall, and the remainder is unexplained. The sample has fewer than 130,000 clones on record, roughly 90% of them singletons. The ten largest make up around 0.26% of the sample. Via the germline V gene, CDR1 is KGHSH and CDR2 LQKENI. Taken from cysteine to phenylalanine, the CDR3 has 13 residues. Of the read, only the CDR3 DNA is kept; its 39 bases are in frame from base 1. V is cut by 3 bases and J by 3 bases, and the space between the germline ends is 8 bases. Patients with autoimmune disease history or receiving systemic immunosuppression were excluded from the trial. Peripheral blood for TCR sequencing was drawn from every dose cohort at baseline, at cycle 4 day 1 and at cycle 7 day 1. The samples were drawn from a first-in-human, open-label, multicenter phase I dose-escalation trial of ivuxolimab. Adults with locally advanced or metastatic melanoma, renal cell carcinoma, hepatocellular carcinoma or head and neck squamous cell carcinoma were enrolled in the trial. CD4+ and CD8+ T cells were sorted separately from peripheral blood before TCR sequencing.

Note on this clone: This clone's antigen is unknown. No base-level quality is on record; no much larger clone is a single base apart.

The sequencing here drew on CD4+ or CD8+ T cells sorted from blood, taken in a trial of the OX40 agonist ivuxolimab. The chain joins TRBV18 to TRBJ1-1; the D gene lacks a confident call. The receptor comes from an adult with an advanced solid tumor such as melanoma, head and neck, liver or kidney cancer. The DNA sequence is as follows: TGTGCCAGCTCACCTTTACGGGACACTGAAGCTTTCTTT. This translates into CASSPLRDTEAFF.